The next 11 T cell receptor beta chains were all read from a single sample in a study of cytomegalovirus exposure and HLA in healthy donors. PCR employed 60 Vbeta and 13 Jbeta primers. Sequencing was performed with immunoSEQ multiplex PCR; in TCRdb, only in-frame clones are kept and a portion is missing. The sample carries about 210,000 clones, 70% to 90% recorded once. Sequencing used PBMCs. Receptors originate from a woman in her 30s in good health and CMV-seronegative.

The CDR3 nucleotides are TGTGCCAGCAGCTTCGTACAGACCGGGGAGCTGTTTTTT. Translating gives CASSFVQTGELFF. The chain carries TRBV5-6 and TRBJ2-2; D is uncertain. Germline lookup yields CDR1 SGHDT and CDR2 YYEEEE. The CDR3 contains 13 residues. V gave up 2 bases and J gave up 5 bases, with 7 bases separating them.

In this sample, this clone turned up a few times. Germline is not matched at one junction end, which may reflect a read error. This rearrangement joins TRBV4-2 to TRBJ1-1; D is unclear. The V gene's germline CDR1 is LGHNA and CDR2 YNFKEQ. The CDR3 loop spans 12 amino acids. The chain's CDR3 is CASSQGGRSFSF. As DNA, the CDR3 is TGTGCCAGCAGCCAAGGAGGGAGAAGCTTTAGTTTT.

This chain uses TRBV10-3 with TRBJ1-2; 7 bases fit TRBD1. Germline V lookup: CDR1 ENHRY, CDR2 SYGVKD. V shed 10 bases, J shed 4 bases, and the junction held 9 bases outside the gene matches. This CDR3 comprises 13 residues. CDR3 region: CATSEGQSYGYTF. CDR3 DNA: TGTGCCACATCAGAGGGACAGAGCTATGGCTACACCTTC.

With respect to this clone: Other DNA sequences in this specimen translate into the identical CDR3. This chain connects TRBV19 to TRBJ1-1, with D possibly matching TRBD1 (5 bases). Deletions cut 7 bases from V and 1 base from J, with 7 bases between. This CDR3 is 12 amino acids long. Germline values: CDR1 LNHDA, CDR2 SQIVND (reference sequence). CDR3 amino acids: CASTTGNTEAFF. The CDR3 bases are TGTGCCAGTACCACAGGGAACACTGAAGCTTTCTTT.

The CDR3 DNA is TGCGCCAGCAGCTGGGGGACAGGGGGACACTCCTACGAGCAGTACTTC. This gives the protein CASSWGTGGHSYEQYF. This chain links TRBV5-1 with TRBJ2-7; TRBD1 agrees at 11 bases. Germline CDR1 is SGHRS and CDR2 is YFSETQ. The CDR3 covers 16 residues. The V gene end was trimmed by 3 bases and the J gene end by 0 bases; junction bases not matched to a gene: 5.

The V gene is TRBV2, the J gene TRBJ1-2; the match to TRBD1 covers 7 bases. V was clipped by 8 bases and J by 4 bases; unmatched bases: 4. The germline V gene encodes CDR1 SNHLY and CDR2 FYNNEI. The CDR3 has 12 residues. This CDR3 is CASEGAGYGYTF. The CDR3, as DNA: TGTGCCAGCGAGGGGGCGGGCTATGGCTACACCTTC.

The rearrangement links TRBV9 to TRBJ2-7, with D perhaps matching TRBD2 (5 bases). The CDR3 loop spans 13 amino acids. Germline assignment: CDR1 SGDLS and CDR2 YYNGEE. V shed 2 bases and J shed 5 bases, with 11 bases lying between them. The CDR3 protein is CASSVGVEDEQYF. CDR3 nucleotides: TGTGCCAGCAGCGTCGGGGTGGAGGACGAGCAGTACTTC.

Only a few counts were recorded for this clone. The chain recombines TRBV5-1 with TRBJ2-5; 8 positions agree with TRBD2. Germline loops: CDR1 SGHRS, CDR2 YFSETQ. Trimming removed 3 bases from V and 2 bases from J; junction bases left unmatched: 6. The CDR3 sequence is 15 residues long. This CDR3 is CASSSVAGRQETQYF. CDR3 bases: TGCGCCAGCAGCTCGGTAGCGGGGAGACAAGAGACCCAGTACTTC.

This chain joins TRBV2 and TRBJ1-2, with D perhaps TRBD1 (6 bases). Germline-derived CDR1 and CDR2 are SNHLY and FYNNEI. This CDR3 comprises 14 residues. V lost 8 bases and J lost 4, with 17 bases in between. As DNA, the CDR3 is TGTGCCAGCTATCAGGGGTATAACCTCTATGGCTACACCTTC. Encoded protein: CASYQGYNLYGYTF.

The chain recombines TRBV7-9 with TRBJ2-1, with a weak D call TRBD2 (6 bases). The V gene lost 8 bases and the J gene lost 9 bases, with 14 bases spanning the gap. Germline CDR1 and CDR2: SEHNR and FQNEAQ (reference sequence). The CDR3 is 12 residues long. The CDR3 region is CASGGSQIEQFF. CDR3 in DNA: TGTGCCAGCGGGGGGAGCCAAATTGAGCAGTTCTTC. Complete variable domain (other parts from reference TRBV7-9 and TRBJ2-1): DTGVSQNPRHKITKRGQNVTFRCDPISEHNRLYWYRQTLGQGPEFLTYFQNEAQLEKSRLLSDRFSAERPKGSFSTLEIQRTEQGDSAMYLCASGGSQIEQFFGPGTRLTVL.

The chain combines TRBV10-3 with TRBJ2-2, with 8 bases aligning to TRBD2. Germline loops: CDR1 ENHRY, CDR2 SYGVKD. This CDR3 region has 13 residues. The trim removed 7 bases at V and 6 bases at J, leaving 4 bases unmatched. CDR3 coding DNA: TGTGCCATCAATCGGGAGGGCCCCGGGGAGCTGTTTTTT. Residues: CAINREGPGELFF.